This TCR beta chain stems from a study of tumor-infiltrating lymphocytes in primary liver carcinoma. The CDR3 length is 18 residues. V was pared by 9 bases and J by 6 bases, with 31 bases between. The germline gives CDR1 MGHRA, CDR2 YSYEKL. Each 20-30 mg portion of unsorted bulk tissue served as the source for co-extraction of RNA and DNA. Surgical resection was used to treat these primary liver carcinoma patients. Each tumor had five separate regions sampled. Over 75% of the cells were viable tumor cells in every tumor sample. Regarding this clonotype: Its cognate antigen is unknown.

Production of TCR beta cDNA used around 0.45 ug total RNA together with a constant-region primer. Three nested multiplex PCR rounds, a slightly modified ARM-PCR method, built the TCR beta libraries. It was with TRBV1-TRBV30 forward primers and a C-beta reverse primer that the first two PCR rounds were run, at roughly 11 cycles each. One entry per CDR3 protein results from TCRdb running MiXCR on the multiplex PCR reads. The table has around 29,000 distinct CDR3 sequences, 71% seen once. Overall study findings and caveats: The proportion of top clones found throughout all five tumor regions was only about 7-25%.

The chain couples TRBV4-1 to TRBJ2-3, with D possibly being TRBD2 (5 bases). Material: liver tumor tissue from sampling region 3. Stated subset: tumor region T3, left-lateral pole. The receptor's source is a woman aged 25-40 years with primary liver carcinoma and hepatitis B virus infection. The CDR3 reads CASSQLGVVAEDSDTQYF. CDR3 nucleotides: TGCGCCAGTAGTCAACTAGGCGTGGTAGCTGAAGACTCGGATACGCAGTATTTT.